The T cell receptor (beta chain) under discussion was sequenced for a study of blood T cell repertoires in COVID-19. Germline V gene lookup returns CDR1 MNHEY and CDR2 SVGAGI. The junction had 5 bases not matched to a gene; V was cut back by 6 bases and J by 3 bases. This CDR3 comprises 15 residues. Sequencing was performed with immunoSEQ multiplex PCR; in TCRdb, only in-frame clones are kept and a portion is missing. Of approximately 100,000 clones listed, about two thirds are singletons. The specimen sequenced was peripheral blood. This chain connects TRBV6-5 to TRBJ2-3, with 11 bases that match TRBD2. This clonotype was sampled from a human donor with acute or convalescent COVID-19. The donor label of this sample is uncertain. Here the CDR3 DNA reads TGTGCCAGCAGGGCTAGCGGGGGGCTTACAGATACGCAGTATTTT. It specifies CASRASGGLTDTQYF.